The 5 T cell receptor beta chains in this list originate from one sample, sequenced in a study of HIV-infected patients and healthy controls. No cell fractionation was done, so the repertoire covers all unsorted peripheral blood T cells. Approximately 510 ng RNA was reverse transcribed with alpha and beta constant-region primers. Each of the alpha and beta chains got its own library through chain-specific third strand synthesis with indices. TCRdb re-called the 5' RACE reads with MiXCR, one entry per CDR3 protein. The sample lists about 9,600 distinct CDR3 sequences, 7% to 8.5% occurring once. The input for sequencing was blood, taken before antiretroviral therapy. Receptor source: an adult with HIV infection.

The sample holds many counts of this clonotype. The gene calls are TRBV20-1 and TRBJ2-7, with 8 bases aligning to TRBD2. With 0 bases clipped from V and 2 bases from J, the junction kept 9 bases outside the gene matches. CDR1 and CDR2 from the germline V gene are DFQATT and SNEGSKA (reference sequence). The CDR3 length is 16 residues. The CDR3 DNA reads TGCAGTGCTAGAGATTCAAGCGGGGGCCTCGCCTACGAGCAGTACTTC. This translates into CSARDSSGGLAYEQYF.

Points on this clonotype: This could be a read error, since a much larger clone is one nucleotide away. The CDR3 DNA sequence: TGTGCCAGTAGACAGACTAACCGAGACCCCGGAGGGGCCAACGTCCTGACTTTC. Translated, it gives CASRQTNRDPGGANVLTF. V and J are TRBV19 and TRBJ2-6; weak D call: TRBD2 (5 bases). This CDR3 has 18 amino acids. Germline V gene data show CDR1 as LNHDA and CDR2 as SQIVND (reference sequence). Trimming removed 6 bases from V and 4 bases from J, with 22 bases in between.

The chain uses TRBV29-1 and TRBJ2-7; 7 bases line up with TRBD1. The V gene end was trimmed by 5 bases and the J gene end by 5 bases; junction bases not matched to a gene: 6. Germline CDR1 and CDR2: SQVTM and ANQGSEA. This CDR3 comprises 12 residues. Written as DNA, the CDR3 is TGCAGCGTTATGACAGGGAACCACGAGCAGTACTTC. It encodes CSVMTGNHEQYF.

Many counts were recorded for this clonotype. The gene calls are TRBV4-2 and TRBJ2-3, with 12 bases matching TRBD2. CDR1 LGHNA and CDR2 YNFKEQ come from the germline V gene. The CDR3 runs to 19 residues. V lost 0 bases to trimming and J lost 0 bases; unmatched junction nucleotides: 7. DNA of the CDR3: TGTGCCAGCAGCCAAGATGAACTAGCGGGGGGACCTAGCACAGATACGCAGTATTTT. Translation gives CASSQDELAGGPSTDTQYF.

This clonotype was counted many times. The V and J genes are TRBV12-3 or TRBV12-4 and TRBJ1-1, with D perhaps TRBD1 (5 bases). The CDR3 is made up of 14 amino acids. V lost 3 bases and J 6 bases, leaving 14 bases between the germline ends. CDR3 in amino acids: CASSLRGGEAEAFF. As DNA, the CDR3 is TGTGCCAGCAGTTTGAGGGGTGGCGAGGCTGAAGCTTTCTTT.